This TCR beta chain was captured in a study of technical replicates of blood from a handful of donors. CDR3 length: 17 residues. V was pared by 0 bases and J by 10 bases, with 20 bases between. The germline V gene encodes CDR1 SGHDT and CDR2 YYEEEE. Libraries were prepared by immunoSEQ multiplex PCR; TCRdb keeps only in-frame clonotypes and omits some of them. This table holds almost 70,000 clones, 88% found once. The V gene is TRBV5-6, the J gene TRBJ1-6, with TRBD1 as a possible D gene (5 bases). The sequenced sample consisted of PBMCs. This clonotype originated in a human donor in good health. Some clones in this sample may be carry-over from other donors' samples. The CDR3 loop is CASSLVSAGNIGSPLHF. The DNA for the CDR3 is TGTGCCAGCAGCTTGGTGAGTGCAGGGAACATTGGCTCACCCCTCCACTTT.